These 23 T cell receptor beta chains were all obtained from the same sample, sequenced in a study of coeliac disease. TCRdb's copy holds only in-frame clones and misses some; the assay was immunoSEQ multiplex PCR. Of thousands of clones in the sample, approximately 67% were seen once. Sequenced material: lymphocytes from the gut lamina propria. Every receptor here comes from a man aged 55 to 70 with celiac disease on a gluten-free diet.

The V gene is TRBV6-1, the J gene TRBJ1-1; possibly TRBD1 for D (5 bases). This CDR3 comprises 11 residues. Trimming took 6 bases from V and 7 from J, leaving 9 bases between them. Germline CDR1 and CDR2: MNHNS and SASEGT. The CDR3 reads CASRAGLEAFF. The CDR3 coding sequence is TGTGCCAGCAGGGCAGGGCTTGAAGCTTTCTTT.

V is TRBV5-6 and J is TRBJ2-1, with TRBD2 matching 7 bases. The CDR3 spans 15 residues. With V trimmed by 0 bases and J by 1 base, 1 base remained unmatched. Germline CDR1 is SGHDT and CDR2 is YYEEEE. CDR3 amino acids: CASSLVAGSYNEQFF. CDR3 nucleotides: TGTGCCAGCAGCTTGGTAGCGGGTTCCTACAATGAGCAGTTCTTC.

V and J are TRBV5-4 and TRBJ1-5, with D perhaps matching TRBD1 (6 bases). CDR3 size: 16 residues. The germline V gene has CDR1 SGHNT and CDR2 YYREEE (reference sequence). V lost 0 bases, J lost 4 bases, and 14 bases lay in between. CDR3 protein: CASSLARDTVNQPQHF. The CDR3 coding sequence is TGTGCCAGCAGCTTGGCCAGGGACACGGTAAATCAGCCCCAGCATTTT.

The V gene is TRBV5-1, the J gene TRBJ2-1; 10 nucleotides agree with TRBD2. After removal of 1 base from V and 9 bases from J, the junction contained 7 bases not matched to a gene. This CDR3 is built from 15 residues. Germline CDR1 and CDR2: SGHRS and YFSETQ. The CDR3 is CASSLRLAGAGEQFF. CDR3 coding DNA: TGCGCCAGCAGCTTGCGCCTAGCGGGGGCGGGTGAGCAGTTCTTC. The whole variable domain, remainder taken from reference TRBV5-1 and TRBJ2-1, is KAGVTQTPRYLIKTRGQQVTLSCSPISGHRSVSWYQQTPGQGLQFLFEYFSETQRNKGNFPGRFSGRQFSNSRSEMNVSTLELGDSALYLCASSLRLAGAGEQFFGPGTRLTVL.

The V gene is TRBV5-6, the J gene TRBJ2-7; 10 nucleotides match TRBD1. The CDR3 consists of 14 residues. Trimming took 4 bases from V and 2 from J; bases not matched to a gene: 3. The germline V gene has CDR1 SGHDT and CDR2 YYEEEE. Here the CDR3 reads CASSKGQGTYEQYF. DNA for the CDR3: TGTGCCAGCAGCAAGGGACAGGGGACCTACGAGCAGTACTTC.

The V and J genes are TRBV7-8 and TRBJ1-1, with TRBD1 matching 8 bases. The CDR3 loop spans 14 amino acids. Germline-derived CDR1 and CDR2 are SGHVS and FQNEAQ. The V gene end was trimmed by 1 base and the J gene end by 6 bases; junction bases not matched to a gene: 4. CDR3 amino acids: CASSLVDRVSEAFF. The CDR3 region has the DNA TGTGCCAGCAGCTTAGTGGACAGGGTCTCTGAAGCTTTCTTT.

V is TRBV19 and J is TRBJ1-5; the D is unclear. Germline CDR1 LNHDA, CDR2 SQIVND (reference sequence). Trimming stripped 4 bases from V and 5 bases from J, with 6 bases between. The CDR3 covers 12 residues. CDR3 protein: CASSTEYQPQHF. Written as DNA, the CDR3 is TGTGCCAGTAGTACCGAGTATCAGCCCCAGCATTTT.

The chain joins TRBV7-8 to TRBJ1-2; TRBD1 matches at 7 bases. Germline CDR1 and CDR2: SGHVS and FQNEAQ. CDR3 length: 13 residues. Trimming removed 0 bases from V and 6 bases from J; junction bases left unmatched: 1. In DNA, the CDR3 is TGTGCCAGCAGCTTAGCGACAGGGCATGGCTACACCTTC. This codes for CASSLATGHGYTF. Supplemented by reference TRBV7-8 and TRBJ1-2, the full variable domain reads GAGVSQSPRYKVAKRGQDVALRCDPISGHVSLFWYQQALGQGPEFLTYFQNEAQLDKSGLPSDRFFAERPEGSVSTLKIQRTQQEDSAVYLCASSLATGHGYTFGSGTRLTVV.

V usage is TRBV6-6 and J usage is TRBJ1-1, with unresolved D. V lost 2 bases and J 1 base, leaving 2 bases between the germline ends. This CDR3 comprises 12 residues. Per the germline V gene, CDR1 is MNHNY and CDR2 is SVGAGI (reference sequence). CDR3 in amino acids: CASSYRNTEAFF. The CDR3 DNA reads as TGTGCCAGCAGTTACCGGAACACTGAAGCTTTCTTT.

The CDR3 sequence is CASSLDPGGSYNEQFF. DNA of the CDR3: TGTGCCAGCAGCTTGGATCCCGGGGGCTCCTACAATGAGCAGTTCTTC. The rearrangement joins TRBV5-4 to TRBJ2-1, with D maybe TRBD2 (6 bases). The CDR3 runs to 16 residues. V lost 0 bases to trimming and J lost 0 bases, with 10 bases between them. The germline CDR1 and CDR2 sequences are SGHNT and YYREEE (reference sequence).

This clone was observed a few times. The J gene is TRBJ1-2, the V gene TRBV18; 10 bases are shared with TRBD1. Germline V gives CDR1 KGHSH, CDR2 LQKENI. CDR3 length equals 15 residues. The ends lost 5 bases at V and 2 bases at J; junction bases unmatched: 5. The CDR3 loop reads CASSKDRGMNYGYTF. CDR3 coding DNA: TGTGCCAGCTCAAAGGACAGGGGGATGAACTATGGCTACACCTTC.

In nucleotides, the CDR3 is TGTGCCAGCACCGAAGATCAGGGTACGTACTTC. This gives the protein CASTEDQGTYF. V gene TRBV2 combines with J gene TRBJ2-7, with D tentatively TRBD1 (5 bases). The germline V gene encodes CDR1 SNHLY and CDR2 FYNNEI. The CDR3 sequence is 11 residues long. V shed 7 bases and J shed 12 bases, with 16 bases lying between them.

The CDR3 here is CASSPGGGHEQFF. In nucleotides, the CDR3 is TGTGCCAGCAGCCCGGGGGGTGGACATGAGCAGTTCTTC. The genes are TRBV7-2 and TRBJ2-1; the match to TRBD2 covers 7 bases. The CDR3 runs to 13 residues. Germline trimming cut 5 bases from V and 8 bases from J; bases unmatched to any gene: 6. The germline CDR1 and CDR2 sequences are SGHTA and FQGNSA.

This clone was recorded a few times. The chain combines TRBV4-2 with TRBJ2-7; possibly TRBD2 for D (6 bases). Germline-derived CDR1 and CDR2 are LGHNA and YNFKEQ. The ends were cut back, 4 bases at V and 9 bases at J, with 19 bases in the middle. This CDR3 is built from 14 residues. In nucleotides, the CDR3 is TGTGCCAGCAGCCCGGGGACTCTCACCCGGGGGCAGTACTTC. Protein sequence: CASSPGTLTRGQYF.

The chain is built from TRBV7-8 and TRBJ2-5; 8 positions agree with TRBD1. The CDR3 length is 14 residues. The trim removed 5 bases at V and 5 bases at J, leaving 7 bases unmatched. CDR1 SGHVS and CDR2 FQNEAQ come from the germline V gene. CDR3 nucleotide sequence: TGTGCCAGCAGCCGGAGGACAGGGTTGGAGACCCAGTACTTC. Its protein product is CASSRRTGLETQYF.

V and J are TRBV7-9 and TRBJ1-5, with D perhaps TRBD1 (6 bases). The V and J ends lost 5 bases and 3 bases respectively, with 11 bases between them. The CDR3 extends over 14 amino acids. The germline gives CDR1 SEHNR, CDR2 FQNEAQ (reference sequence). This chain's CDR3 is CASSKQGNNQPQHF. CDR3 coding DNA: TGTGCCAGCAGCAAACAGGGAAACAATCAGCCCCAGCATTTT.

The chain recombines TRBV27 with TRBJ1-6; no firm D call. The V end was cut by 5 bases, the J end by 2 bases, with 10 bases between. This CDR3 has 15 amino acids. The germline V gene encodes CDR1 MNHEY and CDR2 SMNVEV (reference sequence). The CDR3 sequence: CASSAPGTYNSPLHF. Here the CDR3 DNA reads TGTGCCAGCAGTGCGCCGGGGACCTATAATTCACCCCTCCACTTT.

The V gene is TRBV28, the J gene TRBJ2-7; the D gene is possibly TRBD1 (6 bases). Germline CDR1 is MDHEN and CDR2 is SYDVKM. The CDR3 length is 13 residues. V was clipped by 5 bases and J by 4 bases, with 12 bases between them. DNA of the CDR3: TGTGCCAGCAGTCCGGGACAATTGTACGAGCAGTACTTC. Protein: CASSPGQLYEQYF.

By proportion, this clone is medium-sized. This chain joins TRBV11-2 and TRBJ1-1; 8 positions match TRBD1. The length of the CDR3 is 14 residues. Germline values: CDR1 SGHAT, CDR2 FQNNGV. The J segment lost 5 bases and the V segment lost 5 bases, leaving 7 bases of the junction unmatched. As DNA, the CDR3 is TGTGCCAGCAGCCGAACTACAGGGGGGACTGAAGCTTTCTTT. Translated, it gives CASSRTTGGTEAFF.

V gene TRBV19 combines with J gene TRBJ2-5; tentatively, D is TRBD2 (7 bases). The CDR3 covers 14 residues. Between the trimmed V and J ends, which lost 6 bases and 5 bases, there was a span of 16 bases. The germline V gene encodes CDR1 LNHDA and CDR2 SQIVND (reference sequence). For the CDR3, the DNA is TGTGCCAGTAGCTTGAGGGGGGGTGGGGAGACCCAGTACTTC. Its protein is CASSLRGGGETQYF.

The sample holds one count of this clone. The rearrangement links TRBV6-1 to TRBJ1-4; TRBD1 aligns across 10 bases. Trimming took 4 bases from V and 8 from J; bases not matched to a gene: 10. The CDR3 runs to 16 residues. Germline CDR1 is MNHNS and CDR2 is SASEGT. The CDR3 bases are TGTGCCAGCAGTGCCGGGACAGGGGATAGGACCGAAAAACTGTTTTTT. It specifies CASSAGTGDRTEKLFF.

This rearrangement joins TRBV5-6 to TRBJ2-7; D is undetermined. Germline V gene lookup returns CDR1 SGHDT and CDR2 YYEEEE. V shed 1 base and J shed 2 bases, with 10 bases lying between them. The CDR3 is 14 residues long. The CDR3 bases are TGTGCCAGCAGCTTGCGGCTAGAGACCTACGAGCAGTACTTC. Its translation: CASSLRLETYEQYF.

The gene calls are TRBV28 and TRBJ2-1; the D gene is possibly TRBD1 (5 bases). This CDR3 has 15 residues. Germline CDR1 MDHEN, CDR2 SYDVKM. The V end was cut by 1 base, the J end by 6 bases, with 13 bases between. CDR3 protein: CASSLYGRVGNEQFF. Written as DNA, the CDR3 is TGTGCCAGCAGTTTATATGGCAGGGTGGGCAATGAGCAGTTCTTC. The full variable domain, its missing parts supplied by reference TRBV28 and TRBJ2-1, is DVKVTQSSRYLVKRTGEKVFLECVQDMDHENMFWYRQDPGLGLRLIYFSYDVKMKEKGDIPEGYSVSREKKERFSLILESASTNQTSMYLCASSLYGRVGNEQFFGPGTRLTVL.